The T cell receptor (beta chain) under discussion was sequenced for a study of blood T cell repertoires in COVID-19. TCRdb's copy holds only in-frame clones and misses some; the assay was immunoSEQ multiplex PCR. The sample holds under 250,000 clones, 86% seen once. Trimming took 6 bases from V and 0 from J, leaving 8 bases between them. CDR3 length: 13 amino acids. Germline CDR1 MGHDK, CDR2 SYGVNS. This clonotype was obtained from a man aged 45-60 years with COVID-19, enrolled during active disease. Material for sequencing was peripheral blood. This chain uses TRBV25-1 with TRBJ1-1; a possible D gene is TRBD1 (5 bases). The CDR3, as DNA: TGTGCCAGCAGGATAGGGGTGAACACTGAAGCTTTCTTT. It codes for CASRIGVNTEAFF.